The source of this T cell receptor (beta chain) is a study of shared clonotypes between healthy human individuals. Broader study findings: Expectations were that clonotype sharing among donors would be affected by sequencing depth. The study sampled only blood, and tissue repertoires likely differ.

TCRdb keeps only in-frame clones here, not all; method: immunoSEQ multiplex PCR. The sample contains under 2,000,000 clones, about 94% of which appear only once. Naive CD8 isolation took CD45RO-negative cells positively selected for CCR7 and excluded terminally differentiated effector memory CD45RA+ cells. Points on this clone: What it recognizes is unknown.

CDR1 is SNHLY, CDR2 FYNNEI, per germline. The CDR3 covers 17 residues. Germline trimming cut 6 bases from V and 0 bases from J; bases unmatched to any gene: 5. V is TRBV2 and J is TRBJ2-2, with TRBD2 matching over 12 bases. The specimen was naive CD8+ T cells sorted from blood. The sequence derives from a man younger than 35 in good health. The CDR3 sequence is CASRTPSGGANTGELFF. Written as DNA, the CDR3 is TGTGCCAGCAGAACCCCTAGCGGGGGGGCGAACACCGGGGAGCTGTTTTTT. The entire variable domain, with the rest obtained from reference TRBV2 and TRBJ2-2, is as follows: EPEVTQTPSHQVTQMGQEVILRCVPISNHLYFYWYRQILGQKVEFLVSFYNNEISEKSEIFDDQFSVERPDGSNFTLKIRSTKLEDSAMYFCASRTPSGGANTGELFFGEGSRLTVL.